A single sample gave rise to the 5 T cell receptor beta chains below, sequenced in a study of blood T cell repertoires in COVID-19. The method was immunoSEQ multiplex PCR; TCRdb's version includes in-frame clones alone and lacks a portion of them. The data show over 100,000 clones, with roughly 86% seen just once and about 9.9% held by the top ten. Sample: peripheral blood. The receptors originated from a man aged 35-49 years with active or convalescent COVID-19.

The chain employs TRBV4-2 and TRBJ2-3, with 7 bases lining up with TRBD2. Trimming at V came to 0 bases and at J to 3 bases, leaving 6 bases not matched to a gene. CDR3 length equals 16 residues. CDR1 is LGHNA, CDR2 YNFKEQ, per germline. DNA of the CDR3: TGTGCCAGCAGCCAAGAATTCGGACTAGGAACAGATACGCAGTATTTT. Protein: CASSQEFGLGTDTQYF.

This clone has a single count. V and J are TRBV5-1 and TRBJ1-1; D unresolved. The germline CDR1 and CDR2 sequences are SGHRS and YFSETQ. The V gene lost 5 bases and the J gene lost 5 bases, with 13 bases spanning the gap. The CDR3 consists of 13 residues. The CDR3 DNA follows: TGCGCCAGCAGAATCAACCAGAGGACTGAAGCTTTCTTT. Protein: CASRINQRTEAFF.

The gene calls are TRBV6-5 and TRBJ2-7; the match to TRBD2 covers 8 bases. Germline CDR1 and CDR2: MNHEY and SVGAGI. CDR3 length: 15 residues. Trimming took 5 bases from V and 6 from J; bases not matched to a gene: 12. The CDR3 DNA reads TGTGCCAGCAGTCCGAGCGGGGGCGTGGGGCGCGAGCAGTACTTC. Amino acid sequence: CASSPSGGVGREQYF.

The chain joins TRBV12-2 to TRBJ2-1; TRBD2, the table's D call, was not compared with the DNA. TRBV12-2 constitutes a pseudogene. The CDR3 is 18 amino acids. CDR3 residues: CASRLAVLAGGPSNEQFF. For the CDR3, the DNA is TGTGCAAGTCGCTTAGCGGTCCTAGCGGGGGGGCCGAGTAATGAGCAGTTCTTC.

This clone showed up just once. DNA of the CDR3: TGTGCCAGCGCAGTCTCAGGGCAGGGCGGGGAGCTGTTTTTT. Translated: CASAVSGQGGELFF. The rearrangement links TRBV9 to TRBJ2-2; maybe TRBD1 (5 bases). Germline CDR1 SGDLS, CDR2 YYNGEE. Trimming took off 7 bases at V and 7 bases at J, with 17 bases between the two ends. CDR3 size: 14 residues. The entire variable domain, with the rest obtained from reference TRBV9 and TRBJ2-2, is as follows: DSGVTQTPKHLITATGQRVTLRCSPRSGDLSVYWYQQSLDQGLQFLIQYYNGEERAKGNILERFSAQQFPDLHSELNLSSLELGDSALYFCASAVSGQGGELFFGEGSRLTVL.